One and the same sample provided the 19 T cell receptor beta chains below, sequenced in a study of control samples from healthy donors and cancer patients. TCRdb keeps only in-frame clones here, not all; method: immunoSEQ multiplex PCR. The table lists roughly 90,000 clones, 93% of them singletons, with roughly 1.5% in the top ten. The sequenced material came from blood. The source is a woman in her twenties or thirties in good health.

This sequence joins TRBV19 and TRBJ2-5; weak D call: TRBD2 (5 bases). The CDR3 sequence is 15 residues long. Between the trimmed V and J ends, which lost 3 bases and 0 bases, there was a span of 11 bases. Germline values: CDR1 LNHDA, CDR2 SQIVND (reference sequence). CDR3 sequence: CASSMAGGYQETQYF. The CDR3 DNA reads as TGTGCCAGTAGTATGGCGGGCGGGTACCAAGAGACCCAGTACTTC.

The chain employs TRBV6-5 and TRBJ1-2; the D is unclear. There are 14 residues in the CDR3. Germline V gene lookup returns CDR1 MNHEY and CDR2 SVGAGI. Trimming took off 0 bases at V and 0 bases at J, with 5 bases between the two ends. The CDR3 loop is CASSYSSPNYGYTF. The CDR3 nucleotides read TGTGCCAGCAGTTACTCAAGCCCTAACTATGGCTACACCTTC.

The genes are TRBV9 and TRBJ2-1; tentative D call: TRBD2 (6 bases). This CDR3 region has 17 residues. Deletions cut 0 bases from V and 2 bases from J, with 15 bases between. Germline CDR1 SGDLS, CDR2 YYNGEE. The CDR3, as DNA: TGTGCCAGCAGCGTAGGGGCTAGCGTCATCACCTACAATGAGCAGTTCTTC. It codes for CASSVGASVITYNEQFF.

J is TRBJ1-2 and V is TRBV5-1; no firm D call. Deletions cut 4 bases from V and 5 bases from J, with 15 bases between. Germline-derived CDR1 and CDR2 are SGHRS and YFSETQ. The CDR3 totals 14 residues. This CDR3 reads CASSPDVGQYGYTF. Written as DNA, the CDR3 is TGCGCCAGCAGCCCAGATGTAGGGCAGTATGGCTACACCTTC.

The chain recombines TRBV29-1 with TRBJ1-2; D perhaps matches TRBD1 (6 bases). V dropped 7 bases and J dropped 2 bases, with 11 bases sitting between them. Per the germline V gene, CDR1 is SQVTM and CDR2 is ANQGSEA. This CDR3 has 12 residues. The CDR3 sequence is CSGGGQNYGYTF. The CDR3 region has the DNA TGCAGCGGAGGGGGTCAGAACTATGGCTACACCTTC.

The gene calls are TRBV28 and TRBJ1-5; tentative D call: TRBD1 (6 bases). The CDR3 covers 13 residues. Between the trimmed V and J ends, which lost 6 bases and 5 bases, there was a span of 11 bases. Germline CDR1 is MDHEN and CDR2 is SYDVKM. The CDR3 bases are TGTGCCAGCAGGGTGGGGGGCCATCAGCCCCAGCATTTT. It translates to CASRVGGHQPQHF.

CDR3 region: CASTGTGWNTEAFF. The CDR3 nucleotides are TGTGCCAGCACTGGGACAGGGTGGAACACTGAAGCTTTCTTT. The chain has TRBV2 and TRBJ1-1; TRBD1 matches at 9 bases. The CDR3 is made up of 14 amino acids. The germline CDR1 and CDR2 sequences are SNHLY and FYNNEI. Trimming at V came to 7 bases and at J to 1 base, leaving 4 bases not matched to a gene.

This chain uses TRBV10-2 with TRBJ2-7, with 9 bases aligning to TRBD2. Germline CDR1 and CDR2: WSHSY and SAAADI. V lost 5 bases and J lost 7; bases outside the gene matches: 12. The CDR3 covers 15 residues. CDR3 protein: CASSPNSGGSTEQYF. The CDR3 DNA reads TGCGCCAGCAGTCCAAATAGCGGGGGATCTACAGAGCAGTACTTC.

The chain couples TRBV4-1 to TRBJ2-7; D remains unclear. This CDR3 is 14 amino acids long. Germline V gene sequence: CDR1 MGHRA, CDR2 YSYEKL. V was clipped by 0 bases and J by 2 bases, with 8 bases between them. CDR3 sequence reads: CASSQDRLAYEQYF. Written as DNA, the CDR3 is TGCGCCAGCAGCCAAGATCGTTTAGCCTACGAGCAGTACTTC.

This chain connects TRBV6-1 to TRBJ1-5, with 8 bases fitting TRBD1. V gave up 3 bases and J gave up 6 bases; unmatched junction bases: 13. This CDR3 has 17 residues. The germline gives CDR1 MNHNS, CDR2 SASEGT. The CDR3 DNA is TGTGCCAGCAGTGATAGGGACAGGAAGGTGATGGGTCAGCCCCAGCATTTT. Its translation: CASSDRDRKVMGQPQHF.

CDR3 loop: CASSWILGDTIYF. The DNA for the CDR3 is TGTGCCAGCAGCTGGATATTGGGAGACACCATATATTTT. The chain combines TRBV5-8 with TRBJ1-3; no definite D call. This CDR3 has 13 amino acids. V lost 3 bases to trimming and J lost 8 bases, with 12 bases between them. Germline CDR1 and CDR2: SGHTS and YDEGEE.

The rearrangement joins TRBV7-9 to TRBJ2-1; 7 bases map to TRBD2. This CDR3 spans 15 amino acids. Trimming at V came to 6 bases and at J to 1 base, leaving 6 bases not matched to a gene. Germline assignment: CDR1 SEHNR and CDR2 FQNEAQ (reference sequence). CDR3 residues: CASSGGGRSYNEQFF. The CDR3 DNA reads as TGTGCCAGCAGTGGGGGAGGGAGGTCCTACAATGAGCAGTTCTTC.

The CDR3 sequence: CASSENSARGNTIYF. CDR3 coding DNA: TGCGCCAGCAGTGAGAATTCAGCGAGGGGAAACACCATATATTTT. The chain joins TRBV10-2 to TRBJ1-3; unclear D gene. CDR3 length: 15 amino acids. Per the germline V gene, CDR1 is WSHSY and CDR2 is SAAADI. Between the trimmed V and J ends, which lost 2 bases and 4 bases, there was a span of 12 bases.

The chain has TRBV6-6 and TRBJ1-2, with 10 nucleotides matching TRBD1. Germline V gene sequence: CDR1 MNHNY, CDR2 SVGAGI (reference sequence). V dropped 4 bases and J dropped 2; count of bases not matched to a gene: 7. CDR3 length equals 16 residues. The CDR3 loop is CASSSATGGSNYGYTF. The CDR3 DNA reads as TGTGCCAGCAGTTCTGCGACAGGGGGCTCGAACTATGGCTACACCTTC.

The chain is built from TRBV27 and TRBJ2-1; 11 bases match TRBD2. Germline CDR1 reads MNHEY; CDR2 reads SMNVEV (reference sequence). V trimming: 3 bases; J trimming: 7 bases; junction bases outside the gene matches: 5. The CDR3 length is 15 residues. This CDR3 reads CASSLVASGGNEQFF. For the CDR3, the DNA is TGTGCCAGCAGTTTGGTGGCTAGCGGGGGGAATGAGCAGTTCTTC.

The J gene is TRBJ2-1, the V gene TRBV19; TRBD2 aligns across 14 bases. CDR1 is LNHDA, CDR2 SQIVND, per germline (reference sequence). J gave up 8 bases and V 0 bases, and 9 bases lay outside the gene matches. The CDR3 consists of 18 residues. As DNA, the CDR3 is TGTGCCAGTAGTATAGATCGGGGGACTAGCGGGAGTTGGGATGAGCAGTTCTTC. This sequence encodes CASSIDRGTSGSWDEQFF.

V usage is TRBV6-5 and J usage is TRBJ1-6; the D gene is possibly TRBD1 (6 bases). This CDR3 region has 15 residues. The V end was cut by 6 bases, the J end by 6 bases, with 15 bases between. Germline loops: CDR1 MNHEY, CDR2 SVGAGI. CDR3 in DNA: TGTGCCAGCAGACTTGACAGGCAGAGTAATTCACCCCTCCACTTT. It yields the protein CASRLDRQSNSPLHF.

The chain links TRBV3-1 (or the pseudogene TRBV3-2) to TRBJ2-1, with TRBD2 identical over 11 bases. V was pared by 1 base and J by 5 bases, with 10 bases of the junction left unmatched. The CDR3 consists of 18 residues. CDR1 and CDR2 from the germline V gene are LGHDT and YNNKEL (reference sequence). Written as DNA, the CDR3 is TGTGCCAGCAGCCAAGTATGGGATCTAGCGGGGGGAAACAATGAGCAGTTCTTC. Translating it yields CASSQVWDLAGGNNEQFF.

CDR3 DNA: TGTGCCAGCACCCCCCAGCTTCAGAACACTGAAGCTTTCTTT. Its protein product is CASTPQLQNTEAFF. The chain is built from TRBV19 and TRBJ1-1; the D is unclear. Germline lookup yields CDR1 LNHDA and CDR2 SQIVND (reference sequence). Trimming removed 9 bases from V and 1 base from J, with 15 bases in between. The CDR3 is 14 amino acids. Filled out from reference TRBV19 and TRBJ1-1, the complete variable domain reads DGGITQSPKYLFRKEGQNVTLSCEQNLNHDAMYWYRQDPGQGLRLIYYSQIVNDFQKGDIAEGYSVSREKKESFPLTVTSAQKNPTAFYLCASTPQLQNTEAFFGQGTRLTVV.